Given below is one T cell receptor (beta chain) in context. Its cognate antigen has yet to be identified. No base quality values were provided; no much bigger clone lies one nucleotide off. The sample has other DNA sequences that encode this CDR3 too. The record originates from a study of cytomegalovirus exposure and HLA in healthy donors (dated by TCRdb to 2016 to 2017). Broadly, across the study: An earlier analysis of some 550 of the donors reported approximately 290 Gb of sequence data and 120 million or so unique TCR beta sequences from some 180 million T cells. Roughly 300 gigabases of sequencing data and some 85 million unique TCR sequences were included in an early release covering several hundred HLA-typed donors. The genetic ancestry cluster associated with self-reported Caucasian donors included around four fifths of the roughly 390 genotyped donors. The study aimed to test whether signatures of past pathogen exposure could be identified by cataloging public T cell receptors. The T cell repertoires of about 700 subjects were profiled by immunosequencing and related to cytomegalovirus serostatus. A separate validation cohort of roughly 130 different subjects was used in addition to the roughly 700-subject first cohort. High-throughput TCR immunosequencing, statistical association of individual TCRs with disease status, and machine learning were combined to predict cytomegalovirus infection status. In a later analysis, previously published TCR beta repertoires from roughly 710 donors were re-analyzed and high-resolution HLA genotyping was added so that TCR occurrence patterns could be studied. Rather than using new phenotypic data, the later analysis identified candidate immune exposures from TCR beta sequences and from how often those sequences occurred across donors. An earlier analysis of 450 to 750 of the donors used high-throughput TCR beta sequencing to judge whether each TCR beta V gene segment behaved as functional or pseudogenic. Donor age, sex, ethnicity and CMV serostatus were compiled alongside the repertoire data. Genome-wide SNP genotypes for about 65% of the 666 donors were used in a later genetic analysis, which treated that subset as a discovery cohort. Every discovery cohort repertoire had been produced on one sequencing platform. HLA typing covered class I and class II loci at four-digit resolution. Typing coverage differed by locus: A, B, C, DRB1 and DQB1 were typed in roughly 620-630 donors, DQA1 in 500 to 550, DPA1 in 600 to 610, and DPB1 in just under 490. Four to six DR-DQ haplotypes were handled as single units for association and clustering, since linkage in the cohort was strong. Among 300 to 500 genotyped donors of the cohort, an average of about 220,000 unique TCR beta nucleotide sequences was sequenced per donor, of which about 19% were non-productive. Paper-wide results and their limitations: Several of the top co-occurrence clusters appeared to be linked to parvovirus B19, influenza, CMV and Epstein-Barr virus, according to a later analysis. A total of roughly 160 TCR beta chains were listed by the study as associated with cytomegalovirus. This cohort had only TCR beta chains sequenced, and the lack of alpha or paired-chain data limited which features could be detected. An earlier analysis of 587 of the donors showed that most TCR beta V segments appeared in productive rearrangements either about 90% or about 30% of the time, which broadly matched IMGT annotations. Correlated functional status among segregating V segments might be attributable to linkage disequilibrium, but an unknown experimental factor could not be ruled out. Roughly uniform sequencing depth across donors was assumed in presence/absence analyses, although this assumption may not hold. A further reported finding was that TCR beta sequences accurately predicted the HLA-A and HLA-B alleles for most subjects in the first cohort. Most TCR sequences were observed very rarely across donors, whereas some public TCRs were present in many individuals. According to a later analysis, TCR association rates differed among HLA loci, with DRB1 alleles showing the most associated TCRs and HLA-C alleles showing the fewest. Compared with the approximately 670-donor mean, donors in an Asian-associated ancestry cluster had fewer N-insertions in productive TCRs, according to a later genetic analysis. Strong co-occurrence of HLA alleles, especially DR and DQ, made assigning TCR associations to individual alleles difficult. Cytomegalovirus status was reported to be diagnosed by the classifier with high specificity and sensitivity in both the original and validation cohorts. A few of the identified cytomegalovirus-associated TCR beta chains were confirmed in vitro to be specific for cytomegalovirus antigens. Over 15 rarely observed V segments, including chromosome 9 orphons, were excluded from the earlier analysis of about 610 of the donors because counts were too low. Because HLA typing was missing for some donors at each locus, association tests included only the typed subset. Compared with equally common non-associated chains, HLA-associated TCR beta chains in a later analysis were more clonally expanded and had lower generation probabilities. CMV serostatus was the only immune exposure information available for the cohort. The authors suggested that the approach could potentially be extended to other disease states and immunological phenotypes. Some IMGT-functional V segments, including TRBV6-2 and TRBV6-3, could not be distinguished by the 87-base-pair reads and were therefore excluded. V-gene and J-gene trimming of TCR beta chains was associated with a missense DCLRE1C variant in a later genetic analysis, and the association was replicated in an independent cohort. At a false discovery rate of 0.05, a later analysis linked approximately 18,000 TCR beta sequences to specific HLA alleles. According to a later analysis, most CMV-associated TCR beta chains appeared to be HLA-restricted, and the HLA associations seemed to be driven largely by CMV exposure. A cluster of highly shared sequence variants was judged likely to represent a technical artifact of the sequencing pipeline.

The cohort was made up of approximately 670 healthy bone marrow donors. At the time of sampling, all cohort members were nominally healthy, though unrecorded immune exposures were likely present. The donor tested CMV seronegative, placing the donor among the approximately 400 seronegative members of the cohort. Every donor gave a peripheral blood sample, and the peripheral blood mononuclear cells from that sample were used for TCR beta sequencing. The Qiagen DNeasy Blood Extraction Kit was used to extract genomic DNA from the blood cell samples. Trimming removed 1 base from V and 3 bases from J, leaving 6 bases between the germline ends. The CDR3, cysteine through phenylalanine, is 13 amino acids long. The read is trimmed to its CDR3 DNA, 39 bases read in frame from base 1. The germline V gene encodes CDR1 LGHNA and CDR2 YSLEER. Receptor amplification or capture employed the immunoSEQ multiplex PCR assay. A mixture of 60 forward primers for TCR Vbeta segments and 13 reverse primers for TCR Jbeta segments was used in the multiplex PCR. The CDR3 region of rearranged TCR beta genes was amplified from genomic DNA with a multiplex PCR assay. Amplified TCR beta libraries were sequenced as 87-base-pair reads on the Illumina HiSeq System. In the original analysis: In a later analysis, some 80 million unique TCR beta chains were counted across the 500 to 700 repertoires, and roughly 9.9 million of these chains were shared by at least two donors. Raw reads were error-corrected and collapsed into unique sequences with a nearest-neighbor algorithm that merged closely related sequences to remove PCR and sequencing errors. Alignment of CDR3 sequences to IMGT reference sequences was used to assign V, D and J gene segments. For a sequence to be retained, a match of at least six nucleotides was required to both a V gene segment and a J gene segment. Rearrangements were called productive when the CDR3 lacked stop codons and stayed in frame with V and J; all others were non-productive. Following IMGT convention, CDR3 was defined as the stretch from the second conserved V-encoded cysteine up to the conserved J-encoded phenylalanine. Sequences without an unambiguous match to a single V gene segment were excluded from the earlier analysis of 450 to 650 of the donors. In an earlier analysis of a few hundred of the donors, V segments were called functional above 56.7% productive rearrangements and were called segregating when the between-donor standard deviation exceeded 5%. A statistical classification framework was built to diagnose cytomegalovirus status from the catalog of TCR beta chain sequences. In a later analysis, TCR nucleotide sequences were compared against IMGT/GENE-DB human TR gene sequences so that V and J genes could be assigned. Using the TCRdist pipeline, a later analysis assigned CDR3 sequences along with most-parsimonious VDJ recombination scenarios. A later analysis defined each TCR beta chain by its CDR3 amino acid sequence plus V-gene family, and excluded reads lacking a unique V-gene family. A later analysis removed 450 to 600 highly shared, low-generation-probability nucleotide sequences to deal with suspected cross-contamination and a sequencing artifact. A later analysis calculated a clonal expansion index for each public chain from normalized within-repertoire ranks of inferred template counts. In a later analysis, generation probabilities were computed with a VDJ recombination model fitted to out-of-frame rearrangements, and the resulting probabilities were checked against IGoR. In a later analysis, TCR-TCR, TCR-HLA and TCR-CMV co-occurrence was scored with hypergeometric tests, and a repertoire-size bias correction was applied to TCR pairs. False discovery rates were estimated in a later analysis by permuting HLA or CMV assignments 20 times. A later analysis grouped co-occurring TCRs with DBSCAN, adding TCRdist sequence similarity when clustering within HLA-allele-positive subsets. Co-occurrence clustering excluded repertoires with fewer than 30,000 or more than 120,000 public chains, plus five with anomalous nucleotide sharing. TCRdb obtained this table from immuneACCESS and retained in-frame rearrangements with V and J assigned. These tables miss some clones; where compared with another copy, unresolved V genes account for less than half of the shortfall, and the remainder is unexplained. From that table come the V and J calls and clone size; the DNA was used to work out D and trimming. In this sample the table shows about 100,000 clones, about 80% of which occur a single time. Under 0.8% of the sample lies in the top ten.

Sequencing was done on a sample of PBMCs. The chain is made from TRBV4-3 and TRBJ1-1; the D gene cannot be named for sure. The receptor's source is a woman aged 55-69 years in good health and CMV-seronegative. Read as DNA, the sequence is TGCGCCAGCAGCCAAGCGCGGGACACTGAAGCTTTCTTT. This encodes CASSQARDTEAFF.